The rows below give T cell receptor beta chains drawn from one sample of a study of blood T cell repertoires in COVID-19. Assay: immunoSEQ multiplex PCR; the TCRdb copy retains only in-frame clones and omits some. The data show about 180,000 clones, more than 75% seen once. Sequencing used peripheral blood. The receptors were sampled from a person aged 65 to 79 with COVID-19, enrolled during active disease. The CDR3 runs from the conserved cysteine through the conserved F or W. D genes are given only for firm matches. Clone size is given for some rows only: seen once, a few or many times, or a class if the clone is expanded.

clone_size: NA; v_call: TRBV7-2; j_call: TRBJ2-2; d_call: TRBD1; cdr3_nt: TGTGCCAGCAGCTTAGGCGCCGGACAGGGGAACACCGGGGAGCTGTTTTTT; cdr3_aa: CASSLGAGQGNTGELFF
clone_size: NA; v_call: TRBV5-1; j_call: TRBJ2-1; d_call: TRBD2; cdr3_nt: TGCGCCAGCAGCTGGGGACTAGCGGGAGGGCTCTCCTACAATGAGCAGTTCTTC; cdr3_aa: CASSWGLAGGLSYNEQFF
clone_size: NA; v_call: TRBV7-9; j_call: TRBJ1-5; d_call: NA; cdr3_nt: TGTGCCAGCAGCTTAGCGGGTAGCGCTTTCAATCAGCCCCAGCATTTT; cdr3_aa: CASSLAGSAFNQPQHF
clone_size: few; v_call: TRBV5-1; j_call: TRBJ2-3; d_call: NA; cdr3_nt: TGCGCCAGCAGCTTGGCTTTAGATACGCAGTATTTT; cdr3_aa: CASSLALDTQYF
clone_size: NA; v_call: TRBV10-2; j_call: TRBJ2-1; d_call: TRBD2; cdr3_nt: TGCGCCAGCAGTGAGTCGGCTAGCGGGACCAATGAGCAGTTCTTC; cdr3_aa: CASSESASGTNEQFF
clone_size: NA; v_call: TRBV7-2; j_call: TRBJ2-3; d_call: NA; cdr3_nt: TGTGCCAGCAGCTTTCGGGCAGATACGCAGTATTTT; cdr3_aa: CASSFRADTQYF
clone_size: once; v_call: TRBV7-9; j_call: TRBJ1-1; d_call: NA; cdr3_nt: TGTGCCAGCAGCTCCCTGGCGGGGAACACTGAAGCTTTCTTT; cdr3_aa: CASSSLAGNTEAFF
clone_size: NA; v_call: TRBV30; j_call: TRBJ2-5; d_call: NA; cdr3_nt: TGTGCCGGGGGTGCGGGAGAGACCCAGTACTTC; cdr3_aa: CAGGAGETQYF
clone_size: NA; v_call: TRBV11-2; j_call: TRBJ2-2; d_call: TRBD2; cdr3_nt: TGTGCCAGCAGCTTAAATTTAGCGGGAGTTGTCGGGGAGCTGTTTTTT; cdr3_aa: CASSLNLAGVVGELFF
clone_size: NA; v_call: TRBV6-2/TRBV6-3; j_call: TRBJ2-5; d_call: TRBD1; cdr3_nt: TGTGCCAGCAGTGACGGGACAGGGGGCAAGGAGACCCAGTACTTC; cdr3_aa: CASSDGTGGKETQYF
clone_size: NA; v_call: TRBV6-2/TRBV6-3; j_call: TRBJ1-5; d_call: NA; cdr3_nt: TGTGCCAGCAGTCCCCCCTCTAGGAGGGACAATCAGCCCCAGCATTTT; cdr3_aa: CASSPPSRRDNQPQHF